These 22 T cell receptor beta chains originate from one sample sequenced in a study of blood T cell repertoires in COVID-19. Assay used: immunoSEQ multiplex PCR; TCRdb lists only in-frame clones, some missing. Of approximately 170,000 clones listed, around 86% are singletons. The sequenced sample was peripheral blood. All receptors derive from a man in his 70s who had recovered from COVID-19.

The V and J genes are TRBV5-5 and TRBJ1-2, with D maybe TRBD1 (5 bases). Germline CDR1 reads SGHKS; CDR2 reads YYEKEE (reference sequence). The CDR3 length is 16 residues. Trimming left V 3 bases short and J 4 bases short, with 19 bases between. CDR3 coding DNA: TGTGCCAGCAGCTCCCTCGGGGGGGATGCGTCCTATGGCTACACCTTC. Translated: CASSSLGGDASYGYTF. Full variable domain (missing parts from reference TRBV5-5 and TRBJ1-2): DAGVTQSPTHLIKTRGQQVTLRCSPISGHKSVSWYQQVLGQGPQFIFQYYEKEERGRGNFPDRFSARQFPNYSSELNVNALLLGDSALYLCASSSLGGDASYGYTFGSGTRLTVV.

The chain links TRBV6-5 to TRBJ1-2; weak D call: TRBD1 (5 bases). The V end was cut by 5 bases, the J end by 4 bases, with 14 bases between. The CDR3 loop spans 14 amino acids. CDR1 MNHEY and CDR2 SVGAGI come from the germline V gene. CDR3 bases: TGTGCCAGCAGTCCAACGGGGGGGGGCTATGGCTACACCTTC. It yields the protein CASSPTGGGYGYTF.

This chain uses TRBV6-5 with TRBJ2-1; perhaps TRBD2 as D (6 bases). The V gene's germline CDR1 is MNHEY and CDR2 SVGAGI. This CDR3 spans 15 amino acids. Between the trimmed V and J ends, which lost 5 bases and 5 bases, there was a span of 16 bases. CDR3 bases: TGTGCCAGCAGTAGCCCGACGACTAGTAACAATGAGCAGTTCTTC. Protein product: CASSSPTTSNNEQFF.

This chain connects TRBV9 to TRBJ2-3, with a possible D match to TRBD2 (6 bases). Germline CDR1 SGDLS, CDR2 YYNGEE. The CDR3 loop spans 18 amino acids. Trimming took 4 bases from V and 0 from J, leaving 21 bases between them. The CDR3 DNA follows: TGTGCCAGCAGCCCGACCGGAGGGGCTGGCACTAGCACAGATACGCAGTATTTT. Translating it yields CASSPTGGAGTSTDTQYF.

V and J are TRBV15 and TRBJ2-5; D perhaps matches TRBD2 (6 bases). Germline values: CDR1 LNHNV, CDR2 YYDKDF (reference sequence). This CDR3 has 15 residues. Trimming removed 1 base at V and 4 bases at J, with 13 bases between. CDR3 sequence: CATSRAWEVGETQYF. The CDR3 DNA reads as TGTGCCACCAGCAGAGCGTGGGAGGTTGGAGAGACCCAGTACTTC.

This clone appeared a few times. The chain has TRBV6-6 and TRBJ2-7; 8 bases agree with TRBD1. There are 12 residues in the CDR3. The junction had 3 bases not matched to a gene; V was cut back by 5 bases and J by 6 bases. The germline V gene has CDR1 MNHNY and CDR2 SVGAGI (reference sequence). This CDR3 reads CASSGQGAEQYF. CDR3 coding DNA: TGTGCCAGCAGTGGACAGGGTGCCGAGCAGTACTTC.

The chain recombines TRBV5-1 with TRBJ2-7, with 12 bases lining up with TRBD2. CDR3 length: 15 residues. Germline V gene data show CDR1 as SGHRS and CDR2 as YFSETQ. V shed 4 bases, J shed 3 bases, and the junction held 5 bases outside the gene matches. DNA of the CDR3: TGCGCCAGCAGCCCGACTAGCGGGAGTTTCTACGAGCAGTACTTC. This translates into CASSPTSGSFYEQYF.

The chain uses TRBV9 and TRBJ2-3; tentative D call: TRBD1 (6 bases). This CDR3 is built from 15 residues. Germline CDR1 reads SGDLS; CDR2 reads YYNGEE. The V gene lost 3 bases and the J gene lost 0 bases, with 11 bases spanning the gap. This chain's CDR3 is CASSADSSSTDTQYF. In nucleotides, the CDR3 is TGTGCCAGCAGCGCGGACAGTTCAAGCACAGATACGCAGTATTTT.

V usage is TRBV5-1 and J usage is TRBJ2-5, with TRBD1 identical over 8 bases. Looked up from germline, CDR1 is SGHRS and CDR2 is YFSETQ. Trimming at V came to 1 base and at J to 4 bases, leaving 0 bases not matched to a gene. The CDR3 is made up of 13 amino acids. CDR3: CASSLQGAETQYF. The CDR3 coding sequence is TGCGCCAGCAGCTTGCAGGGGGCAGAGACCCAGTACTTC.

This clone showed up just once. The chain is built from TRBV5-1 and TRBJ1-1; 10 nucleotides agree with TRBD1. Germline CDR1 and CDR2: SGHRS and YFSETQ. The CDR3 loop spans 15 amino acids. After removal of 5 bases from V and 0 bases from J, the junction contained 4 bases not matched to a gene. The CDR3 DNA is TGCGCCAGCAGACGGGGGACAGGGGTGAACACTGAAGCTTTCTTT. Translation gives CASRRGTGVNTEAFF.

CDR3 DNA sequence: TGTGCCAGCAGCTTAGGACCCGGGGGTCCCACTGGGACCGGGGAGCTGTTTTTT. Its protein is CASSLGPGGPTGTGELFF. The chain links TRBV11-3 to TRBJ2-2; a weak D match, TRBD2 (6 bases). V lost 1 base to trimming and J lost 5 bases, with 20 bases between them. The CDR3 loop spans 18 amino acids. CDR1 is SGHNT and CDR2 is YENEEA in the germline V gene.

This sequence joins TRBV19 and TRBJ2-7; 10 bases agree with TRBD2. With 5 bases clipped from V and 1 base from J, the junction kept 11 bases outside the gene matches. This CDR3 has 17 amino acids. Germline CDR1 and CDR2: LNHDA and SQIVND (reference sequence). The CDR3 nucleotides read TGTGCCAGTAGTCCGGTCAGGGGACTAGCGTTGTCCTACGAGCAGTACTTC. This gives the protein CASSPVRGLALSYEQYF.

This chain links TRBV6-5 with TRBJ1-3; D uncertain. V lost 8 bases and J lost 4, with 3 bases in between. The CDR3 length is 10 residues. Germline V gene lookup returns CDR1 MNHEY and CDR2 SVGAGI. The CDR3 sequence is CASAGNTIYF. The CDR3 region has the DNA TGTGCCAGCGCGGGAAACACCATATATTTT.

This clone appeared once. The chain employs TRBV20-1 and TRBJ2-2; TRBD1 aligns across 9 bases. Trimming removed 3 bases from V and 4 bases from J; junction bases left unmatched: 3. Germline values: CDR1 DFQATT, CDR2 SNEGSKA (reference sequence). CDR3 length: 14 amino acids. The CDR3 nucleotides are TGCAGTGCTAGTGGGACAGGGTCCACCGGGGAGCTGTTTTTT. Amino acids: CSASGTGSTGELFF.

This rearrangement joins TRBV5-4 to TRBJ2-2, with TRBD2 identical over 10 bases. J was trimmed by 6 bases and V by 0 bases; bases with no gene match: 5. The germline CDR1 and CDR2 sequences are SGHNT and YYREEE (reference sequence). CDR3 length: 16 amino acids. The CDR3 region is CASSLAPSGSPGELFF. The CDR3 DNA reads TGTGCCAGCAGCTTGGCACCTAGCGGGAGCCCCGGGGAGCTGTTTTTT. The variable domain in full, with the rest retrieved from reference TRBV5-4 and TRBJ2-2, is ETGVTQSPTHLIKTRGQQVTLRCSSQSGHNTVSWYQQALGQGPQFIFQYYREEENGRGNFPPRFSGLQFPNYSSELNVNALELDDSALYLCASSLAPSGSPGELFFGEGSRLTVL.

V usage is TRBV20-1 and J usage is TRBJ2-7, with D possibly TRBD2 on 6 matching bases. The CDR3 is 13 residues long. Deletions cut 3 bases from V and 6 bases from J, with 15 bases between. The germline V gene encodes CDR1 DFQATT and CDR2 SNEGSKA (reference sequence). CDR3 sequence reads: CSASGGAWGEQYF. The CDR3 DNA reads as TGCAGTGCTAGTGGCGGGGCTTGGGGCGAGCAGTACTTC.

This clone has a single count. The chain uses TRBV6-1 and TRBJ2-1; D uncertain. This CDR3 region has 16 residues. The V and J ends lost 3 bases and 0 bases respectively, with 12 bases between them. CDR1 MNHNS and CDR2 SASEGT come from the germline V gene. The DNA of the CDR3 is TGTGCCAGCAGTGACCCCGCCATACACTCCTACAATGAGCAGTTCTTC. Its translation: CASSDPAIHSYNEQFF.

The chain has TRBV9 and TRBJ2-1; 15 nucleotides match TRBD2. The ends lost 4 bases at V and 4 bases at J; junction bases unmatched: 9. Germline assignment: CDR1 SGDLS and CDR2 YYNGEE. CDR3 size: 18 residues. This chain's CDR3 is CASSPRTSGRARYNEQFF. The CDR3 nucleotides read TGTGCCAGCAGCCCGAGGACTAGCGGGAGGGCCAGATACAATGAGCAGTTCTTC.

The rearrangement links TRBV19 to TRBJ2-4; 10 nucleotides line up with TRBD2. The length of the CDR3 is 16 residues. Looked up from germline, CDR1 is LNHDA and CDR2 is SQIVND (reference sequence). The V segment lost 1 base and the J segment 6 bases; nucleotides outside the gene matches: 6. Here the CDR3 DNA reads TGTGCCAGTAGTATAGCTCCTAGCGGGAGAGTAAACATTCAGTACTTC. Translating gives CASSIAPSGRVNIQYF.

The chain joins TRBV7-9 to TRBJ1-2, with D hard to call. Trimming pared 5 bases from V and 3 bases from J, leaving 13 bases between. Germline V gives CDR1 SEHNR, CDR2 FQNEAQ (reference sequence). This CDR3 region has 14 residues. CDR3 amino acids: CASSPNVNDYGYTF. The DNA for the CDR3 is TGTGCCAGCAGCCCTAATGTAAATGACTATGGCTACACCTTC. Based on the CDR3 plus reference TRBV7-9 and TRBJ1-2, the full variable domain is DTGVSQNPRHKITKRGQNVTFRCDPISEHNRLYWYRQTLGQGPEFLTYFQNEAQLEKSRLLSDRFSAERPKGSFSTLEIQRTEQGDSAMYLCASSPNVNDYGYTFGSGTRLTVV.

The chain links TRBV29-1 to TRBJ1-2; D may be TRBD1 (6 bases). CDR1 is SQVTM and CDR2 is ANQGSEA in the germline V gene. CDR3 length: 12 residues. Trimming cost V 0 bases and J 6 bases, with 8 bases left between them. CDR3 bases: TGCAGCGTTGAAGATTCAGGGGATGGCTACACCTTC. It codes for CSVEDSGDGYTF.

The V gene is TRBV7-2, the J gene TRBJ2-2; 14 bases fit TRBD2. The germline gives CDR1 SGHTA, CDR2 FQGNSA. CDR3 length: 18 amino acids. The V gene end was trimmed by 4 bases and the J gene end by 0 bases; junction bases not matched to a gene: 4. The CDR3 region is CASSSRLAGGPNTGELFF. CDR3 bases: TGTGCCAGCAGCTCTCGACTAGCGGGAGGGCCGAACACCGGGGAGCTGTTTTTT.